This TCR beta chain was captured by sequencing in a study of cytotoxic CD8 clonotypes in ibrutinib-treated CLL. The length of the CDR3 is 16 residues. The V gene's germline CDR1 is SGHNT and CDR2 YYREEE (reference sequence). V lost 1 base, J lost 3 bases, and 17 bases lay in between. The data were produced by immunoSEQ multiplex PCR, yet TCRdb's version contains in-frame clones alone and is incomplete. The table includes over 140,000 clones, 75% to 85% detected once. This TCR was sampled from a human donor with chronic lymphocytic leukemia. The J gene is TRBJ2-7, the V gene TRBV5-4, with D possibly matching TRBD2 (5 bases). Material: PBMCs, obtained after 36 months of ibrutinib treatment. The chain's CDR3 is CASSLSPGSTFYEQYF. The CDR3, as DNA: TGTGCCAGCAGCTTGAGCCCGGGGTCGACTTTCTACGAGCAGTACTTC.